This T cell receptor (beta chain) originates from a study of cytomegalovirus exposure and HLA in healthy donors. Study-wide background: A later analysis reported the same platform for the roughly 110 validation repertoires and the roughly 700 first-cohort repertoires.

The CDR3 runs to 14 residues. V was shortened by 3 bases and J by 9 bases, with 13 bases between the two germline ends. Germline V gene data show CDR1 as SGDLS and CDR2 as YYNGEE. Points from the study as a whole: There were some public TCRs occurring in many donors, but most TCR sequences were rare. The authors confirmed in vitro that a few CMV-associated chains were specific for CMV antigens. Listed as cytomegalovirus-associated were 150 to 200 TCR beta chains.

As to this clone: Its antigen is as yet unknown.

Assay: immunoSEQ multiplex PCR; the TCRdb copy retains only in-frame clones and omits some. The sample comprises 150,000 to 200,000 clones, more than 75% of which are singletons, and roughly 2.6% rests with the top ten. This clonotype was sampled from a young man in good health and CMV-seropositive. The specimen sequenced was PBMCs. V and J are TRBV9 and TRBJ2-6, with D maybe TRBD1 (5 bases). CDR3 region: CASSGQDRGNVLTF. CDR3 nucleotides: TGTGCCAGCAGCGGCCAAGACAGAGGCAACGTCCTGACTTTC.